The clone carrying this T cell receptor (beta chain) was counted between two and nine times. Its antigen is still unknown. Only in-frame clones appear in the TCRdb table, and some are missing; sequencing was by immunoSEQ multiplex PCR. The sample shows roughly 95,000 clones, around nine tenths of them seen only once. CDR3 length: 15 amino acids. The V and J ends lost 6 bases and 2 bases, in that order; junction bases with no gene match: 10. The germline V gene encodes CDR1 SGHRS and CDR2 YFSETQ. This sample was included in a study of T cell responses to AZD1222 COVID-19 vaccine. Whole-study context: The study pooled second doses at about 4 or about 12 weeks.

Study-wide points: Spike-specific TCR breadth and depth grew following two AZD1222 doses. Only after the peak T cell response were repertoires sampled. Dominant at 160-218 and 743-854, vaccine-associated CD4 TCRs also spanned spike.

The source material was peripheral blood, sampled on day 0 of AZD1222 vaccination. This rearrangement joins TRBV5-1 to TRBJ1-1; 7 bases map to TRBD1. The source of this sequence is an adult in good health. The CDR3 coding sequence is TGCGCCAGCATCGAAGGGGGCGACATAAACACTGAAGCTTTCTTT. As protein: CASIEGGDINTEAFF.